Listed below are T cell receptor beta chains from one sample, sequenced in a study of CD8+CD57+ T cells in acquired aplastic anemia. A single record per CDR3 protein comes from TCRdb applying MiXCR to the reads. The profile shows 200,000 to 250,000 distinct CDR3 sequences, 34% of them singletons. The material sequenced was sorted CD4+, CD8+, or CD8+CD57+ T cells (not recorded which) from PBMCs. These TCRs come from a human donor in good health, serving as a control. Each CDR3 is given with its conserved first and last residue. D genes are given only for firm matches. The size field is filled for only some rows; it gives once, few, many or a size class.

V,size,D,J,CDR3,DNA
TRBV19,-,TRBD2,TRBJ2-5,CASSTTGLALAETQYF,TGTGCCAGTAGTACGACGGGACTAGCGCTAGCGGAGACCCAGTACTTC
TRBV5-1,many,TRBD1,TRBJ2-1,CASSLETGWNEQFF,TGCGCCAGCAGCTTGGAGACAGGGTGGAATGAGCAGTTCTTC
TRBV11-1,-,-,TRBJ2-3,CASSLGLESADTQYF,TGTGCCAGCAGCTTGGGTCTCGAATCCGCAGATACGCAGTATTTT
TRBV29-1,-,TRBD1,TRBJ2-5,CSVGQGARETQYF,TGCAGCGTGGGACAGGGGGCGCGGGAGACCCAGTACTTC
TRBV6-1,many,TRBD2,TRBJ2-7,CASSVGTSGRDEQYF,TGTGCCAGCAGCGTAGGGACTAGCGGGAGGGATGAGCAGTACTTC
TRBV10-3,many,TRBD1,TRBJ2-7,CAISESQGVYEQYF,TGTGCCATCAGTGAGAGCCAGGGGGTCTACGAGCAGTACTTC
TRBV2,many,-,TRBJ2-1,CASSEIGALGEQFF,TGTGCCAGCAGTGAAATCGGGGCATTGGGTGAGCAGTTCTTC
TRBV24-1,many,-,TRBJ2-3,CATSDPDSYSTDTQYF,TGTGCCACCAGTGACCCGGACAGTTATAGCACAGATACGCAGTATTTT
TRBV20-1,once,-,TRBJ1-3,CSARDSFSGNTIYF,TGCAGTGCTAGGGACAGCTTCTCTGGAAACACCATATATTTC
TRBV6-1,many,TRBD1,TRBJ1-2,CASSSYAGTGYGYTF,TGTGCCAGCAGTTCCTACGCCGGGACAGGGTATGGCTACACCTTC
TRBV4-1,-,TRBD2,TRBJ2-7,CASSQGRGGRSYEQYF,TGCGCCAGCAGCCAAGGTCGCGGGGGGCGATCCTACGAGCAGTACTTC
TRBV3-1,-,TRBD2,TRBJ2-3,CASNLLAHSTDTQYF,TGTGCCAGCAACCTACTAGCGCATAGCACAGATACGCAGTATTTT
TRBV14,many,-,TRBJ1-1,CASSQVSTEAFF,TGTGCCAGCAGCCAAGTGTCCACTGAAGCTTTCTTT
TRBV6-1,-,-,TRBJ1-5,CATLFGGTNQPQHF,TGTGCCACCCTCTTCGGGGGGACCAATCAGCCCCAGCATTTT
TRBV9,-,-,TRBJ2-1,CASSPGDRVAYNEQFF,TGTGCCAGCAGCCCGGGAGACAGGGTGGCCTACAATGAGCAGTTCTTC
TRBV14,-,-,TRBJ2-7,CASSQQNEQYF,TGTGCCAGCAGCCAACAGAACGAGCAGTACTTC
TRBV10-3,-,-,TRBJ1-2,CASSVGGYYGYTF,TGTGCCAGCAGTGTCGGCGGATATTATGGCTACACCTTC
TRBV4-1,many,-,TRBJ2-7,CASSHSPRGVHEQYF,TGCGCCAGCAGCCACTCACCGCGGGGCGTCCACGAGCAGTACTTC
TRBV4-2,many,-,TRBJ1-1,CASGKGLNTEAFF,TGTGCCAGCGGGAAGGGCCTGAACACTGAAGCTTTCTTT
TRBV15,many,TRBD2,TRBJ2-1,CATSRDYSGSNEQFF,TGTGCCACCAGCAGAGATTATAGCGGGAGTAATGAGCAGTTCTTC
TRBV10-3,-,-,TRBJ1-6,CAISEGMNVYNSLLHF,TGTGCCATCAGTGAGGGGATGAACGTATATAATTCACTCCTCCACTTT
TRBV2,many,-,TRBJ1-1,CASSENRITEAFF,TGTGCCAGCAGTGAGAACAGGATCACTGAAGCTTTCTTT
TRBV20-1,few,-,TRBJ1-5,CSARGAERPQHF,TGCAGTGCTAGAGGGGCGGAGCGGCCCCAGCATTTT
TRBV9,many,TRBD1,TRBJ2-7,CASSGRDRLSYEQYF,TGTGCCAGCAGCGGGAGGGACAGGCTCTCCTACGAGCAGTACTTC
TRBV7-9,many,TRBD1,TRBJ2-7,CASSLGPPGQNYEQYF,TGTGCCAGCAGCTTAGGTCCTCCGGGACAGAATTACGAGCAGTACTTC
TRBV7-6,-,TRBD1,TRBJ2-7,CASSFETGPPYEQYF,TGTGCCAGCAGCTTTGAGACAGGGCCGCCCTACGAGCAGTACTTC
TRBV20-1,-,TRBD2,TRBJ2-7,CSAPMTSGGTYEQYF,TGCAGTGCTCCCATGACTAGCGGGGGGACCTACGAGCAGTACTTC
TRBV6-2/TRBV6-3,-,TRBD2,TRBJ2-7,CASSSQLAGSSYEQYF,TGTGCCAGCAGTTCCCAACTAGCGGGGAGCTCCTACGAGCAGTACTTC
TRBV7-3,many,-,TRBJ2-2,CASSFLGGNTGELFF,TGTGCCAGCAGCTTCCTTGGAGGGAACACCGGGGAGCTGTTTTTT
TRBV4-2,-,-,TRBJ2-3,CASSQDPGDTQYF,TGTGCCAGCAGCCAAGATCCGGGAGATACGCAGTATTTT
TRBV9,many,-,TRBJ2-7,CASSVGPGPTYEQYF,TGTGCCAGCAGCGTAGGCCCAGGGCCCACCTACGAGCAGTACTTC
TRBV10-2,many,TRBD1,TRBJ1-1,CASSIIQGEYAEAFF,TGCGCCAGCAGCATCATACAGGGGGAGTATGCAGAAGCTTTCTTT
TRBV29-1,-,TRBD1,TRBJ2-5,CSVERDRADGETQYF,TGCAGCGTTGAAAGGGACAGGGCAGATGGGGAGACCCAGTACTTC
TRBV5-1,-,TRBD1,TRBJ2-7,CASSLTRQGANEQYF,TGCGCCAGCAGCTTGACTCGGCAGGGGGCCAACGAGCAGTACTTC
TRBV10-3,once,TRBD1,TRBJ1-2,CAISLPPGQGSGYTF,TGTGCCATCAGCTTACCGCCGGGACAGGGATCCGGCTACACCTTC
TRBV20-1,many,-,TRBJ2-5,CSARPGGGETQYF,TGCAGTGCTAGACCCGGGGGCGGTGAGACCCAGTACTTC
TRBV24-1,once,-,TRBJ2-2,CATRGFGGGELFF,TGTGCCACCAGGGGCTTTGGCGGCGGGGAGCTGTTTTTT
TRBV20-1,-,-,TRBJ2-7,CSVGEQYF,TGTAGTGTTGGGGAGCAGTACTTC
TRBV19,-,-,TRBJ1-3,CASSIEPGNTIYF,TGTGCCAGTAGTATTGAGCCTGGAAACACCATATATTTT
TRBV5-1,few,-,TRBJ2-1,CASSSGNSYNEQFF,TGCGCCAGCAGCTCGGGGAATTCCTACAATGAGCAGTTCTTC
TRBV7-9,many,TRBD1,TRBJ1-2,CASSSGQAYGYTF,TGTGCCAGCAGCTCAGGACAGGCATATGGCTACACCTTC
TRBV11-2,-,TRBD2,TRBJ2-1,CASSYGGTSGFNEQFF,TGTGCCAGCAGCTACGGGGGGACTAGCGGTTTCAATGAGCAGTTCTTC